A single sample gave rise to the 32 T cell receptor beta chains below, sequenced in a study of T cell repertoires in cytomegalovirus infection. TCRdb fed the reads into MiXCR, producing one record per CDR3 protein. Here the sample spans about 300,000 distinct CDR3 sequences, around 9.6% being singletons. Sequencing was carried out using PBMCs. These receptors were collected from a human donor in good health (CMV status not recorded). Some clones in this sample may be carry-over from other donors' samples.

This clonotype showed up just a few times. V usage is TRBV20-1 and J usage is TRBJ1-5; possible D gene TRBD1, 6 bases. CDR1 is DFQATT and CDR2 is SNEGSKA in the germline V gene (reference sequence). CDR3 size: 13 residues. V was pared by 1 base and J by 6 bases, with 10 bases between. CDR3: CSARGTEVQPQHF. The DNA for the CDR3 is TGCAGTGCTAGAGGGACAGAGGTTCAGCCCCAGCATTTT.

This clonotype was recorded many times. This chain uses TRBV6-6 with TRBJ2-7; possible D gene TRBD1, 5 bases. The CDR3 has 14 amino acids. The V and J ends lost 5 bases and 4 bases respectively, with 15 bases between them. Germline V lookup: CDR1 MNHNY, CDR2 SVGAGI (reference sequence). The CDR3 nucleotides read TGTGCCAGCAGTCGGCAGGGTGGCGAATACGAGCAGTACGTC. Its protein product is CASSRQGGEYEQYV.

This clonotype was counted many times. The chain links TRBV7-9 to TRBJ2-6, with 7 bases identical to TRBD1. CDR1 is SEHNR, CDR2 FQNEAQ, per germline (reference sequence). V gave up 6 bases and J gave up 2 bases; unmatched junction bases: 4. The CDR3 consists of 15 residues. The DNA for the CDR3 is TGTGCCAGCAGAACCGGACAGGCTGGGGCCAACGTCCTGACTTTC. This gives the protein CASRTGQAGANVLTF.

There are many counts of this clonotype. CDR3 residues: CASSLGGRYTEAFF. The CDR3 coding sequence is TGTGCCAGCAGCTTGGGGGGCCGGTACACTGAAGCTTTCTTT. The chain joins TRBV7-9 to TRBJ1-1; D possibly corresponds to TRBD1 (6 bases). Trimming took 3 bases from V and 3 from J, leaving 11 bases between them. Germline V gives CDR1 SEHNR, CDR2 FQNEAQ (reference sequence). The CDR3 runs 14 residues.

The sample holds many counts of this clonotype. This chain connects TRBV29-1 to TRBJ1-1; D gene ambiguous. In germline, CDR1 is SQVTM, CDR2 ANQGSEA. Trimming shortened V by 5 bases and J by 1 base, and 5 bases separated the two germline ends. The CDR3 covers 11 residues. In nucleotides, the CDR3 is TGCAGCGTTACCGGGAACACTGAAGCTTTCTTT. This translates into CSVTGNTEAFF.

This clonotype was observed a handful of times. This chain uses TRBV5-6 with TRBJ1-1; possibly TRBD1 for D (6 bases). There are 11 residues in the CDR3. Trimming removed 4 bases from V and 11 bases from J, with 12 bases in between. CDR1 SGHDT and CDR2 YYEEEE come from the germline V gene. The CDR3 bases are TGTGCCAGCAGCGACGTCGGGGGCGCTTTCTTT. Its protein is CASSDVGGAFF.

This clonotype was detected only a few times. This chain uses TRBV9 with TRBJ1-5; possibly TRBD1 for D (5 bases). The CDR3 sequence is 17 residues long. Germline CDR1 SGDLS, CDR2 YYNGEE. V was pared by 0 bases and J by 0 bases, with 13 bases between. The CDR3 loop is CASSVASRAYSNQPQHF. The CDR3, as DNA: TGTGCCAGCAGCGTAGCGTCCAGGGCCTATAGCAATCAGCCCCAGCATTTT.

The chain has TRBV15 and TRBJ1-1; no reliable D call. Germline lookup yields CDR1 LNHNV and CDR2 YYDKDF (reference sequence). Trimming took 5 bases from V and 3 from J, leaving 13 bases between them. The CDR3 totals 14 residues. The CDR3 reads CATSPEVQHTEAFF. Here the CDR3 DNA reads TGTGCCACCAGCCCTGAGGTCCAGCACACTGAAGCTTTCTTT.

This clonotype was detected many times. The V gene is TRBV12-3 or TRBV12-4, the J gene TRBJ1-5; a weak D match, TRBD1 (6 bases). V was pared by 3 bases and J by 1 base, with 13 bases between. The CDR3 is made up of 16 amino acids. CDR3 bases: TGTGCCAGCAGTTTCGGACAGCGTCTAAGCAATCAGCCCCAGCATTTT. It yields the protein CASSFGQRLSNQPQHF.

This clonotype has a count of ten or more. The rearrangement links TRBV6-2 or TRBV6-3 to TRBJ1-1; D may be TRBD1 (5 bases). The V and J ends lost 6 bases and 6 bases respectively, with 23 bases between them. The CDR3 totals 16 residues. Per the germline V gene, CDR1 is MNHEY and CDR2 is SVGEGT. CDR3 coding DNA: TGTGCCAGCAGGGTGGACGGACGGGGGGGAACAGCTGAAGCTTTCTTT. It encodes CASRVDGRGGTAEAFF.

This clonotype was detected a few times. The rearrangement uses TRBV29-1 and TRBJ2-5, with 9 bases matching TRBD2. The CDR3 is 15 residues long. The germline V gene encodes CDR1 SQVTM and CDR2 ANQGSEA. J was trimmed by 3 bases and V by 6 bases; bases with no gene match: 11. The CDR3, as DNA: TGCAGCGTACCGAAAACGACTAGCGGTAAAGAGACCCAGTACTTC. It codes for CSVPKTTSGKETQYF.

Of note for this clonotype: A read error may explain this, as a much larger clone is one base away. The chain uses TRBV20-1 and TRBJ1-1, with D hard to call. Germline V gene lookup returns CDR1 DFQATT and CDR2 SNEGSKA (reference sequence). The CDR3 length is 17 residues. The V and J ends lost 0 bases and 5 bases respectively, with 22 bases between them. This CDR3 reads CSARDPKKETLRTEAFF. CDR3 sequence (DNA): TGCAGTGCTAGAGATCCCAAAAAGGAGACCCTCAGAACTGAAGCTTTCTTT.

This clonotype has at least ten counts. The chain recombines TRBV7-2 with TRBJ1-2; D is undetermined. V was pared by 0 bases and J by 2 bases, with 10 bases between. The germline gives CDR1 SGHTA, CDR2 FQGNSA. CDR3 length: 15 amino acids. The CDR3 coding sequence is TGTGCCAGCAGCTTAGCGTATAGCAGGAACTATGGCTACACCTTC. Translation: CASSLAYSRNYGYTF.

This clonotype has a single count. The gene calls are TRBV27 and TRBJ2-7; TRBD2 agrees at 10 bases. CDR3 length: 16 residues. Trimming at V came to 6 bases and at J to 0 bases, leaving 8 bases not matched to a gene. Germline V gene sequence: CDR1 MNHEY, CDR2 SMNVEV (reference sequence). In DNA, the CDR3 is TGTGCCAGCAGCGCTCTAGCGGGGGCCAGCTCCTACGAGCAGTACTTC. Translating gives CASSALAGASSYEQYF.

This clonotype was seen a few times. This sequence joins TRBV12-3 or TRBV12-4 and TRBJ2-1; 13 bases map to TRBD2. The J segment lost 8 bases and the V segment lost 5 bases, leaving 6 bases of the junction unmatched. The length of the CDR3 is 15 residues. The CDR3 sequence is CASSPGLAGPHEQFF. The CDR3 DNA follows: TGTGCCAGCAGTCCGGGACTAGCGGGGCCCCATGAGCAGTTCTTC.

This clonotype was counted ten times or more. This chain connects TRBV5-4 to TRBJ2-2; 14 bases are a match to TRBD2. Per germline, CDR1 SGHNT and CDR2 YYREEE (reference sequence). Losses at the gene ends were 3 bases for V and 0 bases for J; bases not matched to a gene: 1. CDR3 length: 17 residues. The CDR3 region has the DNA TGTGCCAGCAGCTCGGGACTAGCGGGGGCGAACACCGGGGAGCTGTTTTTT. Protein sequence: CASSSGLAGANTGELFF.

This clonotype was counted at least ten times. J is TRBJ2-5 and V is TRBV4-1; 9 nucleotides line up with TRBD2. Per the germline V gene, CDR1 is MGHRA and CDR2 is YSYEKL. The CDR3 covers 14 residues. The J segment lost 5 bases and the V segment lost 4 bases, leaving 5 bases of the junction unmatched. CDR3 residues: CASSPGTSYETQYF. The CDR3 region has the DNA TGCGCCAGCAGCCCCGGGACTAGCTACGAGACCCAGTACTTC.

This clonotype was observed at least ten times. J is TRBJ2-5 and V is TRBV2, with TRBD2 matching over 9 bases. J was trimmed by 6 bases and V by 1 base; bases with no gene match: 6. CDR1 and CDR2 from the germline V gene are SNHLY and FYNNEI. The CDR3 sequence is 15 residues long. The chain's CDR3 is CASSEGAGGAKTQYF. DNA of the CDR3: TGTGCCAGCAGTGAAGGGGCGGGGGGGGCGAAGACCCAGTACTTC.

Many counts were recorded for this clonotype. The V gene is TRBV9, the J gene TRBJ2-1; 8 nucleotides match TRBD1. The V segment lost 3 bases and the J segment 3 bases; nucleotides outside the gene matches: 5. Germline V gives CDR1 SGDLS, CDR2 YYNGEE. The CDR3 has 15 residues. CDR3 amino acids: CASSAQGADYNEQFF. In DNA form, the CDR3 reads TGTGCCAGCAGCGCGCAGGGGGCAGACTACAATGAGCAGTTCTTC.

There are a few counts of this clonotype. This rearrangement joins TRBV2 to TRBJ1-1, with D maybe TRBD1 (6 bases). The CDR3 is 14 residues long. Germline V CDR1 and CDR2: SNHLY, FYNNEI. Deletions cut 3 bases from V and 0 bases from J, with 8 bases between. The CDR3: CASSDRTVNTEAFF. The CDR3 DNA follows: TGTGCCAGCAGTGATCGGACAGTGAACACTGAAGCTTTCTTT.

This clonotype was picked up many times. The rearrangement links TRBV29-1 to TRBJ2-5, with 10 positions matching TRBD1. Trimming cost V 6 bases and J 3 bases; bases outside gene matches: 7. The V gene's germline CDR1 is SQVTM and CDR2 ANQGSEA. The CDR3 spans 14 residues. CDR3 in amino acids: CSVRPGTGEETQYF. DNA of the CDR3: TGCAGCGTGCGCCCTGGGACAGGGGAAGAGACCCAGTACTTC. The full variable domain, rest sourced from reference TRBV29-1 and TRBJ2-5, is SAVISQKPSRDICQRGTSLTIQCQVDSQVTMMFWYRQQPGQSLTLIATANQGSEATYESGFVIDKFPISRPNLTFSTLTVSNMSPEDSSIYLCSVRPGTGEETQYFGPGTRLLVL.

The sample holds many counts of this clonotype. The V gene is TRBV2, the J gene TRBJ2-2; D gene unclear. The CDR3 totals 13 residues. Germline V gene data show CDR1 as SNHLY and CDR2 as FYNNEI. Trimming stripped 3 bases from V and 6 bases from J, with 8 bases between. This chain's CDR3 is CASSDFIAGELFF. The CDR3 coding sequence is TGTGCCAGCAGTGATTTCATCGCCGGGGAGCTGTTTTTT. Based on the CDR3 plus reference TRBV2 and TRBJ2-2, the full variable domain is EPEVTQTPSHQVTQMGQEVILRCVPISNHLYFYWYRQILGQKVEFLVSFYNNEISEKSEIFDDQFSVERPDGSNFTLKIRSTKLEDSAMYFCASSDFIAGELFFGEGSRLTVL.

The chain links TRBV10-3 to TRBJ1-1, with D maybe TRBD1 (5 bases). The CDR3 is 14 amino acids. The V and J ends lost 4 bases and 6 bases respectively, with 15 bases between them. Germline CDR1 and CDR2: ENHRY and SYGVKD. Here the CDR3 reads CAISGGGREAEAFF. CDR3 coding DNA: TGTGCCATCAGTGGCGGAGGCAGGGAGGCTGAAGCTTTCTTT.

This clonotype was seen many times. The rearrangement joins TRBV29-1 to TRBJ1-2; 8 bases match TRBD1. This CDR3 comprises 14 residues. J lost 1 base, V lost 4 bases, and 5 bases had no gene match. Germline assignment: CDR1 SQVTM and CDR2 ANQGSEA. CDR3 sequence: CSVGQGSFNYGYTF. The CDR3 nucleotides are TGCAGCGTTGGACAGGGGTCCTTTAACTATGGCTACACCTTC.

This clonotype showed up just a few times. Possible read error: a much larger clone is one base away. The genes are TRBV6-8 and TRBJ2-5, with TRBD1 as a possible D gene (5 bases). The CDR3 is made up of 12 amino acids. Trimming removed 10 bases from V and 9 bases from J, with 18 bases in between. Germline CDR1 MNHGY, CDR2 SAAAGT. This CDR3 reads CANSLPGKAQYF. In DNA form, the CDR3 reads TGTGCCAACAGCCTACCAGGGAAGGCCCAGTACTTC.

This clonotype has only a few counts. This chain joins TRBV5-4 and TRBJ2-1; the match to TRBD2 covers 8 bases. Germline CDR1 and CDR2: SGHNT and YYREEE (reference sequence). This CDR3 has 12 residues. V gave up 5 bases and J gave up 9 bases; unmatched junction bases: 4. The CDR3 nucleotides read TGTGCCAGCAGAATAGCGGGGCGTGAGCAGTTCTTC. Translating gives CASRIAGREQFF.

This clonotype was found a few times. This chain joins TRBV18 and TRBJ1-2; the D is unclear. The CDR3 has 13 amino acids. Looked up from germline, CDR1 is KGHSH and CDR2 is LQKENI. Trimming removed 1 base at V and 8 bases at J, with 11 bases between. CDR3 in amino acids: CASSPQGLDGYTF. DNA of the CDR3: TGTGCCAGCTCACCACAGGGTCTGGACGGCTACACCTTC.

This clonotype occurred many times. CDR3 sequence reads: CASSLYSFGSRANYGYTF. In DNA, the CDR3 is TGTGCCAGCAGTTTATATTCTTTCGGGAGTCGAGCTAACTATGGCTACACCTTC. The chain uses TRBV28 and TRBJ1-2; D call uncertain. The CDR3 has 18 residues. V lost 1 base to trimming and J lost 0 bases, with 18 bases between them. Germline loops: CDR1 MDHEN, CDR2 SYDVKM.

The genes are TRBV2 and TRBJ2-6, with 9 bases matching TRBD1. This CDR3 is 16 amino acids long. Trimming cost V 9 bases and J 0 bases; bases outside gene matches: 6. CDR1 is SNHLY, CDR2 FYNNEI, per germline. CDR3 sequence (DNA): TGTGCCAGTCTCGACAGGGGGGCCTCTGGGGCCAACGTCCTGACTTTC. Protein product: CASLDRGASGANVLTF.

This clonotype occurred many times. The chain joins TRBV10-2 to TRBJ2-1; no definite D call. The germline gives CDR1 WSHSY, CDR2 SAAADI. Trimming left V 4 bases short and J 4 bases short, with 8 bases between. This CDR3 contains 13 residues. The CDR3 sequence: CASSALSYNEQFF. The CDR3 nucleotides are TGCGCCAGCAGTGCCCTCAGTTACAATGAGCAGTTCTTC.

This clonotype has ten or more counts. The genes are TRBV20-1 and TRBJ1-2; possibly TRBD1 for D (6 bases). The germline V and J ends were trimmed by 4 bases and 4 bases, with 22 bases remaining between them. The CDR3 length is 16 residues. Germline assignment: CDR1 DFQATT and CDR2 SNEGSKA (reference sequence). CDR3 coding DNA: TGCAGTGCTATACATCGGCAGGGGACCATTATCTATGGCTACACCTTC. It yields the protein CSAIHRQGTIIYGYTF.

The table lists this clonotype with many counts. This sequence joins TRBV7-6 and TRBJ2-1; 10 nucleotides match TRBD2. Looked up from germline, CDR1 is SGHVS and CDR2 is FNYEAQ. Trimming at V came to 5 bases and at J to 7 bases, leaving 8 bases not matched to a gene. The CDR3 length is 15 residues. CDR3 loop: CASSPSGGAGNEQFF. The CDR3 coding sequence is TGTGCCAGCAGCCCAAGCGGGGGGGCGGGGAATGAGCAGTTCTTC.